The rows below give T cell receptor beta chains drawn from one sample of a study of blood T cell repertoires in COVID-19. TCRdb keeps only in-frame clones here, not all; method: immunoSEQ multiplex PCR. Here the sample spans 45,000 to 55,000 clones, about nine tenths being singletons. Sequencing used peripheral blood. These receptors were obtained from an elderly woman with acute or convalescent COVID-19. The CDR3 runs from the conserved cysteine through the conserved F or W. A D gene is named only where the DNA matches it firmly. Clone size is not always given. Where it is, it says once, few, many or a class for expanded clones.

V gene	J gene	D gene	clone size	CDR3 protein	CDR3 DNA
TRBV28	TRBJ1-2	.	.	CASSPRIYGYTF	TGTGCCAGCAGCCCTAGGATCTATGGCTACACCTTC
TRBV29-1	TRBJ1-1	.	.	CSVGRGIDTEAFF	TGCAGCGTGGGGAGGGGGATTGACACTGAAGCTTTCTTT
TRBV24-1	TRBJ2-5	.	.	CATSDFGGTETQYF	TGTGCCACCAGTGATTTCGGAGGGACGGAGACCCAGTACTTC
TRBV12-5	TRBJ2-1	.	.	CASGLVTQGMNEQFF	TGTGCTAGTGGTTTGGTAACTCAGGGGATGAATGAGCAGTTCTTC
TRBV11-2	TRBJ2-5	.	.	CASSLRRAQYF	TGTGCCAGCAGCTTAAGAAGAGCCCAGTACTTC
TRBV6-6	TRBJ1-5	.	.	CATAGYGSGPQHF	TGTGCCACTGCGGGGTATGGGTCGGGGCCCCAGCATTTT
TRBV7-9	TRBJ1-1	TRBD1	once	CASSPGAGGRAFF	TGTGCCAGCAGCCCCGGGGCAGGGGGTAGGGCTTTCTTT
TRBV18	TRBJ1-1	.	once	CASSPSTGQLNTEAFF	TGTGCCAGCTCACCATCTACCGGACAGCTGAACACTGAAGCTTTCTTT
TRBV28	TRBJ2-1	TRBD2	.	CASSSTYSGGRPYNEQFF	TGTGCCAGCAGTTCGACATATAGCGGGGGGCGTCCCTACAATGAGCAGTTCTTC
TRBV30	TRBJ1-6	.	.	CAWSVPLAASYNSPLHF	TGTGCCTGGAGTGTACCTCTAGCCGCGTCCTATAATTCACCCCTCCACTTT
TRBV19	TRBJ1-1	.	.	CASSMPLRTGMNTEAFF	TGTGCCAGTAGTATGCCCCTCCGGACTGGAATGAACACTGAAGCTTTCTTT
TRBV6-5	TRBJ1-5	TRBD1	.	CASSYSRGVGNQPQHF	TGTGCCAGCAGTTACTCCAGGGGGGTCGGCAATCAGCCCCAGCATTTT
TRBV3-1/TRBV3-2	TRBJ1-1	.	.	CASSQVRNTEAFF	TGTGCCAGCAGCCAAGTCCGGAACACTGAAGCTTTCTTT
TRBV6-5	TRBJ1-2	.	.	CASRQLQESGYTF	TGTGCCAGCAGGCAGCTACAGGAATCTGGCTACACCTTC
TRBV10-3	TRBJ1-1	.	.	CAISESGQGTEAFF	TGTGCCATCAGTGAGTCAGGGCAGGGGACTGAAGCTTTCTTT
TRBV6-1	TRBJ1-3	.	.	CASSEGQSSGNTIYF	TGTGCCAGCAGTGAAGGGCAGTCCTCTGGAAACACCATATATTTT
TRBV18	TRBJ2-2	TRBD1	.	CASSPDRGVTGELFF	TGTGCCAGCTCACCCGACAGGGGTGTCACCGGGGAGCTGTTTTTT
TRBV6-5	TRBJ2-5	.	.	CASSYEPKETQYF	TGTGCCAGCAGTTACGAGCCGAAAGAGACCCAGTACTTC
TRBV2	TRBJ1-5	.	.	CASTTGNQPQHF	TGTGCCAGCACTACAGGCAATCAGCCCCAGCATTTT
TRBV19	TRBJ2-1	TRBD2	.	CASSKKRGGRYNEQFF	TGTGCCAGTAGCAAAAAGCGGGGGGGCCGGTACAATGAGCAGTTCTTC
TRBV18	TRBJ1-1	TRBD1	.	CASSPQTGSGTEAFF	TGTGCCAGCTCACCACAGACAGGGAGTGGCACTGAAGCTTTCTTT
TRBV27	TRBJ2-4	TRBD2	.	CASSFGSAGGRYIQYF	TGTGCCAGCAGTTTTGGGTCGGCGGGGGGCCGGTACATTCAGTACTTC
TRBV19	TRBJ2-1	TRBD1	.	CASSNLEGAYNEQFF	TGTGCCAGTAGTAACCTTGAGGGGGCTTACAATGAGCAGTTCTTC
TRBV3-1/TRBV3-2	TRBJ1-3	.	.	CASSPRGGDGNTIYF	TGTGCCAGCAGCCCCCGTGGTGGAGATGGAAACACCATATATTTT
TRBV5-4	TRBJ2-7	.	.	CASSDGTFYEQYF	TGTGCCAGCAGCGACGGGACTTTTTACGAGCAGTACTTC
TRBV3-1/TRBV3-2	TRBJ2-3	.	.	CASSQGRVPTDTQYF	TGTGCCAGCAGCCAAGGGCGGGTCCCCACAGATACGCAGTATTTT
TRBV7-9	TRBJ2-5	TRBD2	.	CASSLRLAGTQETQYF	TGTGCCAGCAGCTTACGACTAGCGGGGACCCAAGAGACCCAGTACTTC
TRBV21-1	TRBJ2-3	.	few	CASSKGNSGGPHTDTQYF	TGTGCCAGCAGCAAAGGCAATAGCGGGGGGCCTCACACAGATACGCAGTATTTT
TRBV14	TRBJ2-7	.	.	CASSQGQGIVYEQYF	TGTGCCAGCAGCCAAGGCCAGGGCATCGTCTACGAGCAGTACTTC
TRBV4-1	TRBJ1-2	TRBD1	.	CASSLGQGRGYTF	TGCGCCAGCAGCCTCGGACAGGGAAGAGGCTACACCTTC
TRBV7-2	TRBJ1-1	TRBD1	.	CASSQLDRGDTEAFF	TGTGCCAGCAGCCAATTGGACAGGGGAGACACTGAAGCTTTCTTT
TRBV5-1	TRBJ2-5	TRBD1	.	CASTAGTAQETQYF	TGCGCCAGCACCGCAGGGACAGCCCAAGAGACCCAGTACTTC
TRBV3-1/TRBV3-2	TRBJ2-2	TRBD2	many	CASSQDTSGVGELFF	TGTGCCAGCAGCCAAGACACTAGCGGGGTAGGGGAGCTGTTTTTT
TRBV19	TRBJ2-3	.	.	CASSDNRILGLPDTQYF	TGTGCCAGTAGTGACAATCGCATCCTTGGCCTCCCAGATACGCAGTATTTT
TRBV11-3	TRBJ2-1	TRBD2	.	CASSLAPGGYNEQFF	TGTGCCAGCAGCTTAGCTCCGGGGGGGTACAATGAGCAGTTCTTC
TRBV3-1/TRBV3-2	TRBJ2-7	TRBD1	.	CASSQVTGDWYEQYF	TGTGCCAGCAGCCAAGTGACAGGGGACTGGTACGAGCAGTACTTC
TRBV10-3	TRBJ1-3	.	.	CAISDARTPGNTIYF	TGTGCCATCAGCGATGCTAGGACTCCTGGAAACACCATATATTTT
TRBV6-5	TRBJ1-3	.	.	CASTGLSGNTIYF	TGTGCCAGCACAGGGCTGTCTGGAAACACCATATATTTT
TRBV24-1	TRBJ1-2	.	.	CATSDPQGNRQEPMGYTF	TGTGCCACCAGTGATCCCCAGGGGAACCGGCAGGAGCCTATGGGCTACACCTTC
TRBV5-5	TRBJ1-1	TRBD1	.	CASSRPQGAGNTEAFF	TGTGCCAGCAGCCGCCCCCAGGGGGCCGGGAACACTGAAGCTTTCTTT
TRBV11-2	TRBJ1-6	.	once	CASSFTGTNSPLHF	TGTGCCAGCAGCTTTACAGGGACTAATTCACCCCTCCACTTT
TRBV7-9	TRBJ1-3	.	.	CASSTTITDRNRNTIYF	TGTGCCAGCAGCACCACCATTACCGACAGGAACAGAAACACCATATATTTT
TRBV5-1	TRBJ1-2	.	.	CASSPGHTNYGYTF	TGCGCCAGCAGTCCGGGTCACACTAACTATGGCTACACCTTC
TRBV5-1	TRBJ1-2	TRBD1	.	CASSSNRDSSYGYTF	TGCGCCAGCAGCAGCAATCGGGACAGCAGCTATGGCTACACCTTC
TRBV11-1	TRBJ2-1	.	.	CASSASGTPHNEQFF	TGTGCCAGCAGCGCCTCCGGGACACCTCACAATGAGCAGTTCTTC
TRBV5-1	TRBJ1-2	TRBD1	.	CASSLGGQLYGYTF	TGCGCCAGCAGCTTGGGGGGACAGCTCTATGGCTACACCTTC
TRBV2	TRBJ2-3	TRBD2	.	CASSFGLAGSDTQYF	TGTGCCAGCAGTTTTGGACTAGCGGGGTCAGATACGCAGTATTTT
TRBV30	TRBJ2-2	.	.	CAWSGRTDTGELFF	TGTGCCTGGAGTGGGAGGACCGACACCGGGGAGCTGTTTTTT
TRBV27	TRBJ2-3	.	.	CASSMETTDTQYF	TGTGCCAGCAGTATGGAGACCACAGATACGCAGTATTTT
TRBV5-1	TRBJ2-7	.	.	CASSETSSYEQYF	TGCGCCAGCAGCGAGACTAGCTCCTACGAGCAGTACTTC
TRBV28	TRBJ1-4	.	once	CASSFVGQNEKLFF	TGTGCCAGCAGTTTTGTGGGGCAGAATGAAAAACTGTTTTTT
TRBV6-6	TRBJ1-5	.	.	CASSEQGDTQPQHF	TGTGCCAGCAGTGAGCAGGGTGATACTCAGCCCCAGCATTTT
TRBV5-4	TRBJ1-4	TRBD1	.	CASSSNRGGNEKLFF	TGTGCCAGCAGTTCAAACAGGGGGGGAAATGAAAAACTGTTTTTT
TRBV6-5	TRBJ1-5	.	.	CASLVGGNQPQHF	TGTGCCAGCCTGGTAGGGGGCAATCAGCCCCAGCATTTT
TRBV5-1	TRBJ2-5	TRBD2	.	CASSPGLAEETQYF	TGCGCCAGCAGCCCGGGACTAGCGGAGGAGACCCAGTACTTC
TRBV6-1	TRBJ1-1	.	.	CASSEGGSMSVNTEAFF	TGTGCCAGCAGTGAAGGAGGGTCGATGTCAGTGAACACTGAAGCTTTCTTT
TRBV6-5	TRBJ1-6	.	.	CASRLSREALHF	TGTGCCAGCAGGCTCTCCAGAGAGGCCCTCCACTTT
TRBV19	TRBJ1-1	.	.	CASSLTGNTEAFF	TGTGCCAGTAGTTTGACAGGGAACACTGAAGCTTTCTTT
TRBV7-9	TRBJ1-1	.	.	CASSPSRDNVEAFF	TGTGCCAGCAGCCCCTCCAGGGATAACGTAGAAGCTTTCTTT
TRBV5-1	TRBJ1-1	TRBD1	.	CASSPSTIGQGEAFF	TGCGCCAGCAGCCCTTCCACAATAGGACAGGGCGAAGCTTTCTTT